This TCR beta chain was captured in a study of control samples from healthy donors and cancer patients. The table came from immunoSEQ multiplex PCR; TCRdb's copy has only in-frame clones and leaves some out. The data contain 100,000 to 150,000 clones, about 90% of them singletons. This clonotype was sampled from a man between 18 and 35 years old in good health. The sequencing input was blood.

The CDR3, as DNA: TGCGCCAGCAGCCAAGATCTTTCGGGGGAGAAGGAAAAACTGTTTTTT. Amino acid sequence: CASSQDLSGEKEKLFF. The rearrangement uses TRBV4-1 and TRBJ1-4, with D possibly being TRBD1 (5 bases). Germline assignment: CDR1 MGHRA and CDR2 YSYEKL. V dropped 0 bases and J dropped 8 bases, with 16 bases sitting between them. The CDR3 consists of 16 residues.